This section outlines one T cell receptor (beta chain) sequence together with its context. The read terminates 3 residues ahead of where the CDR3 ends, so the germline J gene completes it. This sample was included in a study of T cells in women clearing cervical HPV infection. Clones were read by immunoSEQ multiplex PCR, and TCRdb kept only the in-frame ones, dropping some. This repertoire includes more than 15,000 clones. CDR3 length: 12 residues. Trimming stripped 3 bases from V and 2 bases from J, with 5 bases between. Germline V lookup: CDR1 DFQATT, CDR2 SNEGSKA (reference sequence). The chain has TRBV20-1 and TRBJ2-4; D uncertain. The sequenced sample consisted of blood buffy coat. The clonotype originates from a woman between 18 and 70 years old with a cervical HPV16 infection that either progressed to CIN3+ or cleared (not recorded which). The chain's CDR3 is CSASHPKNIQYF. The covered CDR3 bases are TGCAGTGCTAGTCATCCCAAAAACATT.